This T cell receptor beta chain is drawn from a study of blood T cells in healthy people across ages. In its sample, this clonotype was seen a few times. This CDR3 comprises 16 residues. Germline V gene sequence: CDR1 LGHNA, CDR2 YNFKEQ. V was clipped by 5 bases and J by 4 bases; unmatched bases: 9. A second PCR, run for about 6 to 12 cycles, used a sample-barcoded 5' primer plus a J-beta primer mix. Each of the cDNA molecules was tagged by a template-switch adaptor with 12 random nucleotides. TCRdb re-called the 5' RACE reads through MiXCR, storing one row per CDR3 protein. The sample holds approximately 670,000 distinct CDR3 sequences; approximately 40% are singletons and the top ten take around 30%.

This TCR was sampled from a man older than 75 in good health. The V call is TRBV4-2, the J call TRBJ2-3; 10 nucleotides agree with TRBD2. Sequencing input: blood. The CDR3, as DNA: TGTGCCAGCAGCACACAACTAGCGGGACGTGCAGATACGCAGTATTTT. Residues: CASSTQLAGRADTQYF.